A single sample gave rise to the 2 T cell receptor beta chains below, sequenced in a study of cytotoxic CD8 clonotypes in ibrutinib-treated CLL. Measured with immunoSEQ multiplex PCR; TCRdb has only the in-frame clones, and not every one. The sample records roughly 250,000 clones, around three quarters being singletons. Sample: PBMCs, taken after 24 months of ibrutinib treatment. The receptor set was obtained from a human donor with chronic lymphocytic leukemia.

V is TRBV14 and J is TRBJ2-3; the D is unclear. This CDR3 is 11 amino acids long. The V gene lost 4 bases and the J gene lost 3 bases, with 2 bases spanning the gap. Per germline, CDR1 SGHDN and CDR2 FVKESK. The CDR3 loop reads CASSLTDTQYF. Here the CDR3 DNA reads TGTGCCAGCAGCCTGACAGATACGCAGTATTTT.

V gene TRBV27 combines with J gene TRBJ1-1; D may be TRBD1 (6 bases). Germline V lookup: CDR1 MNHEY, CDR2 SMNVEV (reference sequence). The CDR3 spans 12 residues. V lost 3 bases, J lost 7 bases, and 9 bases lay in between. CDR3 sequence reads: CASSFIGGEAFF. DNA for the CDR3: TGTGCCAGCAGTTTCATAGGGGGTGAAGCTTTCTTT.